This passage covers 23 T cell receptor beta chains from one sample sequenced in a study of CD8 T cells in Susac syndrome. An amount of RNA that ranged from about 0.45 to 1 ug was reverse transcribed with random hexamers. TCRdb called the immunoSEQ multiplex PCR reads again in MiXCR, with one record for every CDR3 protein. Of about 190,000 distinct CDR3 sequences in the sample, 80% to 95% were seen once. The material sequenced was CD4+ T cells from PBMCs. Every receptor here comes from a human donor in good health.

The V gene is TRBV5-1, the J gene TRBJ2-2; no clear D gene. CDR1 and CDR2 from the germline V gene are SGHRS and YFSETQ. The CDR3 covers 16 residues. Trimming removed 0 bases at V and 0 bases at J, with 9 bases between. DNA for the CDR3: TGCGCCAGCAGCTTGGAGGGTTGGCCGAACACCGGGGAGCTGTTTTTT. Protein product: CASSLEGWPNTGELFF.

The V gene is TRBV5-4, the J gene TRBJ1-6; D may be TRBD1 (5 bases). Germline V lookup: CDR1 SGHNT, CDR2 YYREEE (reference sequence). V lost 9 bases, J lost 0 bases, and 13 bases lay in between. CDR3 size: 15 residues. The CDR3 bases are TGTGCCACACATAACAGGAGCTCCTATAATTCACCCCTCCACTTT. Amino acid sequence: CATHNRSSYNSPLHF.

CDR3 DNA: TGTGCCAGCAGCTTAGCGGGGGGCGTCGGTCAGCCCCAGCATTTT. It yields the protein CASSLAGGVGQPQHF. The chain is built from TRBV7-2 and TRBJ1-5; possibly TRBD1 for D (6 bases). This CDR3 contains 15 residues. Germline assignment: CDR1 SGHTA and CDR2 FQGNSA. V lost 0 bases and J lost 6, with 12 bases in between. Using reference TRBV7-2 and TRBJ1-5 for the parts outside the CDR3, the full variable domain is GAGVSQSPSNKVTEKGKDVELRCDPISGHTALYWYRQSLGQGLEFLIYFQGNSAPDKSGLPSDRFSAERTGGSVSTLTIQRTQQEDSAVYLCASSLAGGVGQPQHFGDGTRLSIL.

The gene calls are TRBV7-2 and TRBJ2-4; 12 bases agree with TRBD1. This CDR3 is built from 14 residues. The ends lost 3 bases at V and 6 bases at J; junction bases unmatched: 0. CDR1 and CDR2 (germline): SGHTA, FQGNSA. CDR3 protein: CASSLGQGANIQYF. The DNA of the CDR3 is TGTGCCAGCAGCTTGGGACAGGGGGCAAACATTCAGTACTTC. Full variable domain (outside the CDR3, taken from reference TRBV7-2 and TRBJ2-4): GAGVSQSPSNKVTEKGKDVELRCDPISGHTALYWYRQSLGQGLEFLIYFQGNSAPDKSGLPSDRFSAERTGGSVSTLTIQRTQQEDSAVYLCASSLGQGANIQYFGAGTRLSVL.

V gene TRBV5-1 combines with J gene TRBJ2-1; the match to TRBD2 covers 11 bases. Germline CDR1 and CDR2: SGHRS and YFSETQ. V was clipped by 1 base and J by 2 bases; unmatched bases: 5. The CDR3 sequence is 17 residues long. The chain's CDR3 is CASSLTSGGRAYNEQFF. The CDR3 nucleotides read TGCGCCAGCAGCTTGACTAGCGGGGGAAGGGCCTACAATGAGCAGTTCTTC.

CDR3 DNA: TGCGCCAGCAGCCAAAGAAGACGGGACACCGGGGAGCTGTTTTTT. It codes for CASSQRRRDTGELFF. The chain links TRBV4-3 to TRBJ2-2; D uncertain. Trimming took off 2 bases at V and 3 bases at J, with 10 bases between the two ends. Germline V gives CDR1 LGHNA, CDR2 YSLEER. This CDR3 is built from 15 residues.

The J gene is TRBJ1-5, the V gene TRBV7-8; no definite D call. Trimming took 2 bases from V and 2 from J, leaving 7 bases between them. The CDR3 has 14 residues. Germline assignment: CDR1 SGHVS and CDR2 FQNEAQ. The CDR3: CASSLHLGNQPQHF. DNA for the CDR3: TGTGCCAGCAGCTTACACTTGGGCAATCAGCCCCAGCATTTT.

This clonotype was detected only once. The CDR3 bases are TGTGCTAGTGGTTTGTCTTCCAGGGAGGGAGAGACCCAGTACTTC. Translating gives CASGLSSREGETQYF. The gene calls are TRBV12-5 and TRBJ2-5; 7 bases line up with TRBD2. V was clipped by 2 bases and J by 4 bases; unmatched bases: 7. The CDR3 is 15 residues long. Germline lookup yields CDR1 LGHNT and CDR2 FRNRAP.

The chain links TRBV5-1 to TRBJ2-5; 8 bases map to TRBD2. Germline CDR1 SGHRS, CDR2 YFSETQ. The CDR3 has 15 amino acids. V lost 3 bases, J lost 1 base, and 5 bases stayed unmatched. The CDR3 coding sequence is TGCGCCAGCAGCTCCCTGCGGGGGGCCCAAGAGACCCAGTACTTC. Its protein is CASSSLRGAQETQYF.

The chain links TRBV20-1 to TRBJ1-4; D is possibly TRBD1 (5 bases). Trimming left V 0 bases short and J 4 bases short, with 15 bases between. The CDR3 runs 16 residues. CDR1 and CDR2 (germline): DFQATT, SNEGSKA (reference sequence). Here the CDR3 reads CSARDGGDLLNEKLFF. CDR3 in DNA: TGCAGTGCTAGAGATGGCGGGGACCTCCTTAATGAAAAACTGTTTTTT.

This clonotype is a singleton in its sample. CDR3: CSASLRTQNSPLHF. The CDR3 region has the DNA TGCAGTGCTAGCCTCCGGACCCAAAATTCACCCCTCCACTTT. The chain carries TRBV20-1 and TRBJ1-6; D gene unclear. Trimming pared 3 bases from V and 7 bases from J, leaving 13 bases between. This CDR3 comprises 14 residues. The germline CDR1 and CDR2 sequences are DFQATT and SNEGSKA (reference sequence).

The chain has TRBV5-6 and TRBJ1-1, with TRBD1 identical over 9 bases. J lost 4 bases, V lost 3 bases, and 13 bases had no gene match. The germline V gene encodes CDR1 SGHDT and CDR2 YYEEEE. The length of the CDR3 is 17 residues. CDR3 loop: CASSWGTGYNTATEAFF. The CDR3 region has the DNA TGTGCCAGCAGCTGGGGGACAGGGTATAACACGGCCACTGAAGCTTTCTTT.

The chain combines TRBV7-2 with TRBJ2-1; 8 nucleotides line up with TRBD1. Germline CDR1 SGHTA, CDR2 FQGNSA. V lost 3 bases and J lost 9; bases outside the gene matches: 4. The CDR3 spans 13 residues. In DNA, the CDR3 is TGTGCCAGCAGCTTGACAGGGGCAGGTGAGCAGTTCTTC. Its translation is CASSLTGAGEQFF.

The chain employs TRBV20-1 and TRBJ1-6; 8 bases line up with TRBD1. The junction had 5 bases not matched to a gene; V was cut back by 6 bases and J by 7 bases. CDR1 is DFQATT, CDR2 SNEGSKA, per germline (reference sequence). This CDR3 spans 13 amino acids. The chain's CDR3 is CSAWTGQNSPLHF. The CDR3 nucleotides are TGCAGTGCGTGGACAGGGCAAAATTCACCCCTCCACTTT.

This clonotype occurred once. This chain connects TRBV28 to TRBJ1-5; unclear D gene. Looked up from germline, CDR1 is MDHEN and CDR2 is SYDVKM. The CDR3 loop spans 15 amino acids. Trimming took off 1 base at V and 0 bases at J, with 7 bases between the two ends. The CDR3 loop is CASSLSSYSNQPQHF. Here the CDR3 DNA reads TGTGCCAGCAGTTTATCCTCATATAGCAATCAGCCCCAGCATTTT.

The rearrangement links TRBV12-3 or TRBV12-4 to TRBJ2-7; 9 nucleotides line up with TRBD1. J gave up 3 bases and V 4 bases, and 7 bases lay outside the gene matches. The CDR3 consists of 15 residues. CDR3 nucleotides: TGTGCCAGCAGTTCCACAGGGGGCCTGGACTACGAGCAGTACTTC. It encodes CASSSTGGLDYEQYF.

This CDR3 reads CASSPTGTTLTGELFF. The CDR3, as DNA: TGTGCCAGCAGCCCCACGGGGACTACACTCACAGGGGAGCTGTTTTTT. This chain links TRBV7-3 with TRBJ2-2; TRBD2 matches 7 bases. Germline loops: CDR1 SGHTA, CDR2 FQGTGA. The J segment lost 8 bases and the V segment lost 5 bases, leaving 14 bases of the junction unmatched. This CDR3 spans 16 amino acids.

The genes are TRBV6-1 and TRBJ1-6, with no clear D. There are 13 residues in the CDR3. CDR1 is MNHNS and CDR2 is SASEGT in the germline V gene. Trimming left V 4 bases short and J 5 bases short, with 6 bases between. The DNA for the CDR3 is TGTGCCAGCAGTGGACCGAATAATTCACCCCTCCACTTT. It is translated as CASSGPNNSPLHF.

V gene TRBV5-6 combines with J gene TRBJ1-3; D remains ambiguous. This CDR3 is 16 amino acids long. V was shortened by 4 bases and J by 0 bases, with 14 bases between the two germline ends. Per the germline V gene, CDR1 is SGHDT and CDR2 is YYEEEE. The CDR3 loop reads CASSRTPGPSGNTIYF. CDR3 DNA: TGTGCCAGCAGCCGGACTCCGGGCCCCTCTGGAAACACCATATATTTT.

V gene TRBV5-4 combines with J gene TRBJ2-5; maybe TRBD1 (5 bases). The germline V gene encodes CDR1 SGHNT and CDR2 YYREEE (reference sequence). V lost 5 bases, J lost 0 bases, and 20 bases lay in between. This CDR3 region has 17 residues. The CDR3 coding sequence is TGTGCCAGCAGTCTGCCGGGCTCAGGGTCCAACCAAGAGACCCAGTACTTC. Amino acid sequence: CASSLPGSGSNQETQYF.

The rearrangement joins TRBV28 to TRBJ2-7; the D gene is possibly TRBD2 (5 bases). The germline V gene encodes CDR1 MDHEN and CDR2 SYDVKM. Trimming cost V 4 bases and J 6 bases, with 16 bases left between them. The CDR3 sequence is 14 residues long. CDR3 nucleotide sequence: TGTGCCAGCAGTTATGTAGAAAGGAGCGGCGAGCAGTACTTC. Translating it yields CASSYVERSGEQYF.

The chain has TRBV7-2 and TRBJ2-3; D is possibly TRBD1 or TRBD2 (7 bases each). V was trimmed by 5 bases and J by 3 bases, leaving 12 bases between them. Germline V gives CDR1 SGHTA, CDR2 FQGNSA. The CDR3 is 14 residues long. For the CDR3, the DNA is TGTGCCAGCAGCCCCCAGGGGGGGACAGATACGCAGTATTTT. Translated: CASSPQGGTDTQYF.

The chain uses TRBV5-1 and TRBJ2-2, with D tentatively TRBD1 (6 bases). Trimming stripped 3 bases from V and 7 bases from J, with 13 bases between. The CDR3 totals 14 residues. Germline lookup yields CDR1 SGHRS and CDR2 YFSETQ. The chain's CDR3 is CASSYSQGSGELFF. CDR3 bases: TGCGCCAGCAGCTACTCACAGGGCAGCGGGGAGCTGTTTTTT.